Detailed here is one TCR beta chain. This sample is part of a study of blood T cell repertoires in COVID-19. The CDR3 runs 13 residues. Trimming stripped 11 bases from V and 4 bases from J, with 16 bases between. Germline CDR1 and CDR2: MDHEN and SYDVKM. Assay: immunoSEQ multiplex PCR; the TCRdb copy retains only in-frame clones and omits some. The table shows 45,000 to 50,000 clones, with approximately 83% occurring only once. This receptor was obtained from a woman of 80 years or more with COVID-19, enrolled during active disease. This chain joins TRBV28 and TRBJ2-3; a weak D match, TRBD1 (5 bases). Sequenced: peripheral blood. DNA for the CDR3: TGTGCCGGGGCAGGGAAGTTGGCAGATACGCAGTATTTT. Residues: CAGAGKLADTQYF.